What follows are 5 T cell receptor beta chains derived from one specimen sequenced in a study of blood T cell repertoires in COVID-19 (dated by TCRdb to the early 2020s). The library relied on the immunoSEQ multiplex PCR assay. TCRdb obtained this table from immuneACCESS and retained in-frame rearrangements with V and J assigned. These tables miss some clones; where compared with another copy, unresolved V genes account for less than half of the shortfall, and the remainder is unexplained. The table for this sample lists 200,000 to 300,000 clones; around 92% of them were counted only once. The ten largest account for 2.5% to 3% of the sample. Sequencing used peripheral blood. The receptors here all came from a person in their late teens or twenties with COVID-19, enrolled during active disease.

CDR3 sequence (DNA): TGTGCCAGCAGTTTAAGGGGTAATGAAAAACTGTTTTTT. This codes for CASSLRGNEKLFF. The chain links TRBV27 to TRBJ1-4, with D perhaps TRBD1 (5 bases). The CDR3 length is 13 residues. V was cut by 2 bases and J by 4 bases, with 5 bases left in between. Per germline, CDR1 MNHEY and CDR2 SMNVEV (reference sequence). Full variable domain (remainder filled in from reference TRBV27 and TRBJ1-4): EAQVTQNPRYLITVTGKKLTVTCSQNMNHEYMSWYRQDPGLGLRQIYYSMNVEVTDKGDVPEGYKVSRKEKRNFPLILESPSPNQTSLYFCASSLRGNEKLFFGSGTQLSVL.

The chain couples TRBV15 to TRBJ1-1; tentative D call: TRBD1 (5 bases). V shed 8 bases and J shed 1 base, with 8 bases lying between them. From germline, CDR1 is LNHNV and CDR2 YYDKDF (reference sequence). The CDR3 has 12 amino acids. CDR3 nucleotide sequence: TGTGCCACCGCGGGGGGGAACACTGAAGCTTTCTTT. It is translated as CATAGGNTEAFF.

The V call is TRBV10-2, the J call TRBJ2-7; maybe TRBD1 (6 bases). CDR3 length: 13 residues. Germline V gene lookup returns CDR1 WSHSY and CDR2 SAAADI. Trimming stripped 6 bases from V and 5 bases from J, with 14 bases between. CDR3: CASSLDSLDEQYF. In nucleotides, the CDR3 is TGCGCCAGCAGCCTGGACAGTCTCGACGAGCAGTACTTC.

The chain employs TRBV11-2 and TRBJ2-7; D ambiguous. Trimming removed 1 base from V and 0 bases from J, with 13 bases in between. CDR1 SGHAT and CDR2 FQNNGV come from the germline V gene. The CDR3 contains 16 residues. In nucleotides, the CDR3 is TGTGCCAGCAGCTTAGTTTATGAGTCACCCTCCTACGAGCAGTACTTC. Translated: CASSLVYESPSYEQYF.

The J gene is TRBJ1-1, the V gene TRBV29-1; D remains ambiguous. The CDR3 spans 13 residues. CDR1 and CDR2 from the germline V gene are SQVTM and ANQGSEA. Trimming stripped 4 bases from V and 4 bases from J, with 13 bases between. The CDR3 reads CSVVRSMATEAFF. The CDR3 DNA reads TGCAGCGTTGTGAGGTCCATGGCCACTGAAGCTTTCTTT.